The T cell receptor beta chain described here comes from a study of T cells after yellow fever vaccination. About the research overall: Fractions of low cell number were prepared using SMART-Seq v4 Ultra Low Input.

Details on this clonotype: No antigen is known for it.

General study results and limits: Some clonotypes, a small share, were shared between CD4 and CD8 compartments. The booster response re-showed most primary clones: 95% to 96% CD4, approximately 90% CD8.

V was pared by 5 bases and J by 8 bases, with 18 bases between. Germline V gene data show CDR1 as SGHTA and CDR2 as FQGNSA. This CDR3 is built from 14 residues. Template-switching 5'RACE yielded the TCR cDNA; a universal primer site and UMIs were added in the process. TCRdb reprocessed the 5' RACE reads with MiXCR, giving one entry per CDR3 protein. The sample consists of 250,000 to 300,000 distinct CDR3 sequences, under 9% of them appearing once. The rearrangement uses TRBV7-2 and TRBJ1-2; TRBD1 is a possible D gene (6 bases). The sequence was obtained from a man younger than 35 who received the YFV17D yellow fever vaccine. Sequenced here: CD4+ T cells sorted from PBMCs, sampled 5 days after the yellow fever booster vaccination. CDR3 sequence reads: CASSLRGPSRGYTF. DNA of the CDR3: TGTGCCAGCAGCCTCAGGGGACCATCCCGAGGCTACACCTTC.